This TCR beta chain was captured in a study of blood T cell repertoires in COVID-19. At the level of the study: Spain, Italy and the United States supplied samples that represented acute and convalescent COVID-19. T cells, B-cell-depleted T cells, or PBMCs provided the cDNA or gDNA that served as material.

Original handling: Reference gene primers were amplified, and this amplification served to estimate nucleated cell counts. TCRdb's table, derived via immunoSEQ multiplex PCR, lists solely in-frame clones and lacks some. V, J and clone size reflect that table, while D and trimming were determined from the DNA. Here the sample spans 55,000 to 65,000 clones, approximately 89% being singletons. Germline loops: CDR1 KGHSH, CDR2 LQKENI. There are 12 residues in the CDR3. The V gene end was trimmed by 5 bases and the J gene end by 8 bases; junction bases not matched to a gene: 4. This clone was counted once.

Sample: peripheral blood. The gene calls are TRBV18 and TRBJ1-2, with 8 bases that match TRBD1. This receptor was obtained from a man between 60 and 75 years old with active or convalescent COVID-19. The CDR3: CASSETGDGYTF. The CDR3 coding sequence is TGTGCCAGCTCAGAGACAGGGGACGGCTACACCTTC.